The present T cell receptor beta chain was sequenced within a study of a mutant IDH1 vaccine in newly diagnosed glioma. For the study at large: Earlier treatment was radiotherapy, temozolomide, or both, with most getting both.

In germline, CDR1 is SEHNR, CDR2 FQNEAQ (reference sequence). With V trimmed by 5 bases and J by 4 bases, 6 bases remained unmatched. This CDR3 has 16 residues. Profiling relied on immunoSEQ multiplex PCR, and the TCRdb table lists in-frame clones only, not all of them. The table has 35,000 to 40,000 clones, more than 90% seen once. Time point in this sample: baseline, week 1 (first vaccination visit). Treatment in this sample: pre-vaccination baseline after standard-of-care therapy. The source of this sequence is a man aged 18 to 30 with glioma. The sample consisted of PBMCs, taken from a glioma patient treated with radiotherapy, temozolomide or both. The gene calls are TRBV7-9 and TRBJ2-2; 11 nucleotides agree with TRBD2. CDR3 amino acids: CASSKLAGASTGELFF. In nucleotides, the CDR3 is TGTGCCAGCAGCAAACTAGCGGGAGCGAGCACCGGGGAGCTGTTTTTT.